This T cell receptor beta chain comes out of a study of regulatory T cells in long-lasting Graves disease. Building the TCR beta libraries relied on iRepertoire HTBI primers, and CDR3 regions underwent Arm-PCR. TCRdb processed the multiplex PCR reads anew with MiXCR; each CDR3 protein has one entry. The top ten clones hold about 7.8% of a sample with roughly 450,000 distinct CDR3 sequences, less than 25% of them seen once. V was clipped by 2 bases and J by 4 bases, with 9 bases between them. The CDR3 consists of 14 residues. Germline CDR1 and CDR2: SGHRS and YFSETQ. Time point of the sample: persistent/refractory GD, antithyroid drugs over 5 years with positive TRAb. RNA extracted from PBMCs served as the sequencing template.

The sample consisted of peripheral blood mononuclear cells (PBMCs), taken when the disease was refractory, from a patient treated with antithyroid drugs. This TCR was recovered from a female donor with Graves disease. The chain uses TRBV5-1 and TRBJ1-4; D unresolved. In nucleotides, the CDR3 is TGCGCCAGCAGCTTCAGGAACAATAATGAAAAACTGTTTTTT. It translates to CASSFRNNNEKLFF.